This T cell receptor beta chain derives from a study of vaccination and CD4 T cells after COVID-19. Background on the study: Every culture used as a control got a CEFX pool, an HIV-1 Nef pool, or no peptide.

With the Oncomine TCR Beta short-read assay, DNA from cultured CD4+ T cells was sequenced. TCRdb recomputed calls from the PCR reads with MiXCR, one row per CDR3 protein. The data show roughly 9,800 distinct CDR3 sequences, with 55% to 75% seen just once and 16% held by the top ten. This clonotype was seen only a few times. Its specificity is not known. CDR3 length: 13 amino acids. The ends were cut back, 1 base at V and 2 bases at J, with 5 bases in the middle. Germline values: CDR1 SGHDN, CDR2 FVKESK. Treatment meaning: approximately nine-day PBMC culture with coronavirus spike peptide pools or control peptides (ViraFEST assay). Following expansion of antigen-specific T cells with peptide pools, ViraFEST then sequenced TCRs. Whole-study findings and limits: No early post-infection timepoints were studied, and convalescent patients studied were relatively few.

Sample: CD4+ T cells from blood, cultured in vitro. The receptor comes from a human donor who had recovered from COVID-19. The V call is TRBV14, the J call TRBJ1-1; no firm D call. The CDR3 nucleotides read TGTGCCAGCAGCCAAGCCCCCAACACTGAAGCTTTCTTT. Translation: CASSQAPNTEAFF.